What follows are 30 T cell receptor beta chains derived from one specimen sequenced in a study of cytomegalovirus exposure and HLA in healthy donors. 60 Vbeta and 13 Jbeta primers were used in PCR. Some clones are missing from TCRdb's copy, which holds only in-frame ones; the method was immunoSEQ multiplex PCR. There are approximately 170,000 clones in the sample; roughly 79% occur only once, and less than 9% lies in the top ten. The sample comprised PBMCs. The receptors here all came from a male donor in good health and CMV-seropositive.

This chain joins TRBV13 and TRBJ2-7, with 11 bases that match TRBD1. The CDR3 spans 14 residues. V gave up 5 bases and J gave up 6 bases; unmatched junction bases: 6. Germline V gives CDR1 PRHDT, CDR2 FYEKMQ (reference sequence). CDR3 protein: CASSLGQGAFEQYF. The CDR3 nucleotides read TGTGCCAGCAGCCTTGGACAGGGGGCGTTCGAGCAGTACTTC.

The chain carries TRBV10-1 and TRBJ2-7, with 8 bases aligning to TRBD1. This CDR3 comprises 13 residues. Trimming removed 10 bases from V and 5 bases from J; junction bases left unmatched: 10. Germline V gene lookup returns CDR1 WNHNN and CDR2 SYGVQD (reference sequence). The CDR3 DNA reads TGCGCCACCGCGGGGCAGGGGGCAAACGAGCAGTACTTC. It codes for CATAGQGANEQYF.

V gene TRBV20-1 combines with J gene TRBJ1-1; maybe TRBD1 (6 bases). Germline assignment: CDR1 DFQATT and CDR2 SNEGSKA (reference sequence). The CDR3 is 11 amino acids. V dropped 1 base and J dropped 7 bases, with 7 bases sitting between them. CDR3 nucleotides: TGCAGTGCTAGAGTGGACAGTGAAGCTTTCTTT. Its protein product is CSARVDSEAFF.

The chain combines TRBV7-2 with TRBJ2-1; 8 nucleotides line up with TRBD1. The V and J ends lost 5 bases and 7 bases, in that order; junction bases with no gene match: 7. In germline, CDR1 is SGHTA, CDR2 FQGNSA. CDR3 length: 14 residues. The CDR3 bases are TGTGCCAGCAGCCGACAGGGGAATGAGAATGAGCAGTTCTTC. Translated, it gives CASSRQGNENEQFF.

The V call is TRBV7-6, the J call TRBJ2-2, with 7 bases fitting TRBD2. The CDR3 loop spans 12 amino acids. V was pared by 5 bases and J by 8 bases, with 2 bases of the junction left unmatched. Per germline, CDR1 SGHVS and CDR2 FNYEAQ. CDR3 loop: CASSRGVGELFF. Written as DNA, the CDR3 is TGTGCCAGCAGCCGGGGGGTTGGGGAGCTGTTTTTT.

This chain's CDR3 is CASTGGAYEQYF. The CDR3 nucleotides are TGTGCCAGCACGGGGGGAGCCTACGAGCAGTACTTC. The chain joins TRBV2 to TRBJ2-7; 7 nucleotides match TRBD2. The CDR3 is made up of 12 amino acids. Germline V lookup: CDR1 SNHLY, CDR2 FYNNEI. Losses at the gene ends were 7 bases for V and 2 bases for J; bases not matched to a gene: 2.

This clone was counted a single time. CDR3 sequence reads: CASSTGGLEQFF. CDR3 DNA sequence: TGTGCCAGCAGCACAGGGGGCCTTGAGCAGTTCTTC. The chain carries TRBV11-3 and TRBJ2-1; 9 bases map to TRBD1. The CDR3 totals 12 residues. Germline CDR1 SGHNT, CDR2 YENEEA. V gave up 5 bases and J gave up 9 bases; unmatched junction bases: 2.

This clone was seen only a few times. The V and J genes are TRBV2 and TRBJ2-2; no clear D. CDR1 is SNHLY, CDR2 FYNNEI, per germline. The length of the CDR3 is 15 residues. The V end was cut by 4 bases, the J end by 4 bases, with 13 bases between. CDR3 sequence: CASSASARPTGELFF. In nucleotides, the CDR3 is TGTGCCAGCAGTGCGTCGGCGCGGCCCACCGGGGAGCTGTTTTTT.

The chain links TRBV4-1 to TRBJ2-1; D is possibly TRBD2 (7 bases). Germline V gene sequence: CDR1 MGHRA, CDR2 YSYEKL. The CDR3 covers 16 residues. V shed 3 bases and J shed 4 bases, with 16 bases lying between them. The CDR3 nucleotides read TGCGCCAGCAGCCAGGGGGGCGGGGGAGGTTACAATGAGCAGTTCTTC. Translating it yields CASSQGGGGGYNEQFF.

The gene calls are TRBV13 and TRBJ2-1, with TRBD2 identical over 11 bases. The V gene end was trimmed by 8 bases and the J gene end by 6 bases; junction bases not matched to a gene: 9. This CDR3 is built from 15 residues. Germline lookup yields CDR1 PRHDT and CDR2 FYEKMQ (reference sequence). CDR3 loop: CASASGGPSGNEQFF. In nucleotides, the CDR3 is TGTGCCAGCGCTAGCGGGGGGCCCAGCGGCAATGAGCAGTTCTTC.

This clone was detected a few times. This chain links TRBV4-3 with TRBJ2-1; TRBD2 aligns across 8 bases. The CDR3 runs 15 residues. Trimming cost V 1 base and J 4 bases; bases outside gene matches: 3. The germline CDR1 and CDR2 sequences are LGHNA and YSLEER. The chain's CDR3 is CASSQGASGYNEQFF. The CDR3 bases are TGCGCCAGCAGCCAAGGGGCTAGCGGGTACAATGAGCAGTTCTTC.

The chain recombines TRBV6-1 with TRBJ2-3, with TRBD2 identical over 10 bases. Germline loops: CDR1 MNHNS, CDR2 SASEGT. This CDR3 has 15 amino acids. V was clipped by 6 bases and J by 5 bases; unmatched bases: 8. The CDR3 coding sequence is TGTGCCAGCAGGAGGACTAGCGGCTTCGGAGATACGCAGTATTTT. The encoded protein is CASRRTSGFGDTQYF.

This clone was seen once. This rearrangement joins TRBV5-4 to TRBJ1-2; TRBD1 is a possible D gene (5 bases). Germline V gene data show CDR1 as SGHNT and CDR2 as YYREEE (reference sequence). The CDR3 covers 14 residues. Trimming shortened V by 3 bases and J by 3 bases, and 12 bases separated the two germline ends. In nucleotides, the CDR3 is TGTGCCAGCAGCTCCGAAGCCAGGGACTATGGCTACACCTTC. Amino acids: CASSSEARDYGYTF. The entire variable domain, with the rest obtained from reference TRBV5-4 and TRBJ1-2, is as follows: ETGVTQSPTHLIKTRGQQVTLRCSSQSGHNTVSWYQQALGQGPQFIFQYYREEENGRGNFPPRFSGLQFPNYSSELNVNALELDDSALYLCASSSEARDYGYTFGSGTRLTVV.

This chain links TRBV7-9 with TRBJ1-4, with 7 positions matching TRBD1. The germline V gene has CDR1 SEHNR and CDR2 FQNEAQ (reference sequence). V shed 5 bases and J 8 bases; nucleotides not matched to a gene: 20. The CDR3 consists of 18 residues. The CDR3 DNA is TGTGCCAGCAGCCCCGGGGTTTTGAGGGGGCGGATGGAGGAAAAACTGTTTTTT. Translated: CASSPGVLRGRMEEKLFF.

This clone was counted between two and nine times. The V and J genes are TRBV7-2 and TRBJ1-2; TRBD1 matches at 7 bases. This CDR3 has 14 residues. Trimming cost V 7 bases and J 4 bases; bases outside gene matches: 9. Germline CDR1 reads SGHTA; CDR2 reads FQGNSA. CDR3 sequence: CASILGQTIYGYTF. The CDR3, as DNA: TGTGCCAGCATTCTGGGACAGACGATCTATGGCTACACCTTC.

The chain has TRBV10-3 and TRBJ2-3, with D perhaps TRBD1 (7 bases). The CDR3 consists of 15 residues. The germline V gene has CDR1 ENHRY and CDR2 SYGVKD. With 7 bases removed from V and 2 bases from J, the gap between germline ends came to 16 bases. In nucleotides, the CDR3 is TGTGCCATCAAAGGGGCGGGACAGATCACAGATACGCAGTATTTT. Residues: CAIKGAGQITDTQYF.

The gene calls are TRBV11-3 and TRBJ1-4; 9 positions match TRBD1. CDR1 is SGHNT and CDR2 is YENEEA in the germline V gene. This CDR3 spans 15 amino acids. V lost 5 bases and J lost 6; bases outside the gene matches: 7. Here the CDR3 DNA reads TGTGCCAGCAGCCTTATCCGGGACAGGGATGAAAAACTGTTTTTT. Translating it yields CASSLIRDRDEKLFF. Full variable domain (outside the CDR3, taken from reference TRBV11-3 and TRBJ1-4): EAGVVQSPRYKIIEKKQPVAFWCNPISGHNTLYWYLQNLGQGPELLIRYENEEAVDDSQLPKDRFSAERLKGVDSTLKIQPAELGDSAVYLCASSLIRDRDEKLFFGSGTQLSVL.

The chain carries TRBV23-1 and TRBJ1-2; 9 bases map to TRBD1. TRBV23-1 is labeled an ORF, and its function is uncertain. Trimming took 3 bases from V and 3 from J; bases not matched to a gene: 5. This CDR3 has 15 amino acids. The DNA of the CDR3 is TGCGCCAGCAGTCATCCTCGGACAGGGGACTATGGCTACACCTTC. This sequence encodes CASSHPRTGDYGYTF.

This chain connects TRBV11-2 to TRBJ2-7, with TRBD2 matching over 14 bases. CDR1 is SGHAT, CDR2 FQNNGV, per germline. The CDR3 sequence is 15 residues long. V was pared by 3 bases and J by 2 bases, with 0 bases of the junction left unmatched. The CDR3 coding sequence is TGTGCCAGCAGCTTGGGACTAGCGGGGGCCTACGAGCAGTACTTC. Residues: CASSLGLAGAYEQYF. The whole variable domain, filled in from reference TRBV11-2 and TRBJ2-7, reads EAGVAQSPRYKIIEKRQSVAFWCNPISGHATLYWYQQILGQGPKLLIQFQNNGVVDDSQLPKDRFSAERLKGVDSTLKIQPAKLEDSAVYLCASSLGLAGAYEQYFGPGTRLTVT.

This rearrangement joins TRBV4-1 to TRBJ1-1, with 7 bases matching TRBD1. CDR1 is MGHRA and CDR2 is YSYEKL in the germline V gene. Germline trimming cut 6 bases from V and 4 bases from J; bases unmatched to any gene: 5. CDR3 length equals 13 residues. The CDR3 sequence: CASRGQEGTEAFF. The DNA for the CDR3 is TGCGCCAGCAGAGGACAGGAGGGCACTGAAGCTTTCTTT.

The chain is built from TRBV6-6 and TRBJ2-1, with 13 bases that match TRBD2. J gave up 9 bases and V 2 bases, and 4 bases lay outside the gene matches. Germline V lookup: CDR1 MNHNY, CDR2 SVGAGI (reference sequence). This CDR3 contains 15 residues. This chain's CDR3 is CASSYTSGGEIEQFF. The CDR3 bases are TGTGCCAGCAGTTACACTAGCGGGGGGGAAATTGAGCAGTTCTTC.

The chain employs TRBV19 and TRBJ1-5; 7 nucleotides match TRBD1. The V segment lost 6 bases and the J segment 4 bases; nucleotides outside the gene matches: 6. The CDR3 contains 14 residues. Germline assignment: CDR1 LNHDA and CDR2 SQIVND (reference sequence). As DNA, the CDR3 is TGTGCCAGTAGGACAGGGCCGTTAAATCAGCCCCAGCATTTT. Amino acids: CASRTGPLNQPQHF. Together with reference TRBV19 and TRBJ1-5, the CDR3 gives the full variable domain: DGGITQSPKYLFRKEGQNVTLSCEQNLNHDAMYWYRQDPGQGLRLIYYSQIVNDFQKGDIAEGYSVSREKKESFPLTVTSAQKNPTAFYLCASRTGPLNQPQHFGDGTRLSIL.

The chain uses TRBV4-3 and TRBJ1-1; D remains ambiguous. V was pared by 0 bases and J by 5 bases, with 10 bases between. The CDR3 contains 14 residues. The germline V gene encodes CDR1 LGHNA and CDR2 YSLEER. The CDR3 sequence: CASSQEEGGTEAFF. The CDR3 bases are TGCGCCAGCAGCCAAGAAGAGGGTGGGACTGAAGCTTTCTTT.

On this clone itself: One junction end does not reproduce the germline sequence, and a read error may be involved. The gene calls are TRBV9 and TRBJ2-3, with D possibly being TRBD2 (6 bases). This CDR3 has 14 residues. Germline V lookup: CDR1 SGDLS, CDR2 YYNGEE. The CDR3 sequence is CASSVATEGTSASF. CDR3 sequence (DNA): TGTGCCAGCAGCGTAGCTACGGAGGGGACTTCAGCCAGTTTT.

As regards this clone: The same CDR3 also results from other DNA sequences found in this sample. The genes are TRBV11-3 and TRBJ1-2; D possibly corresponds to TRBD1 (5 bases). CDR3 length equals 11 residues. The germline CDR1 and CDR2 sequences are SGHNT and YENEEA. V was trimmed by 4 bases and J by 8 bases, leaving 8 bases between them. The CDR3 DNA follows: TGTGCCAGCAGCTCCCGGGGGGGCTACACCTTC. Its translation is CASSSRGGYTF.

In its sample, this clone was seen a few times. The CDR3 coding sequence is TGTGCCAGCAGCCTGGGACAGGGTAGTGGGGAGCTGTTTTTT. This gives the protein CASSLGQGSGELFF. This chain uses TRBV4-2 with TRBJ2-2, with 9 nucleotides matching TRBD1. Germline-derived CDR1 and CDR2 are LGHNA and YNFKEQ. There are 14 residues in the CDR3. The V gene end was trimmed by 4 bases and the J gene end by 8 bases; junction bases not matched to a gene: 5.

V is TRBV7-8 and J is TRBJ1-3, with a tentative D call TRBD1 (5 bases). The ends were cut back, 5 bases at V and 3 bases at J, with 11 bases in the middle. The CDR3 runs to 14 residues. CDR1 SGHVS and CDR2 FQNEAQ come from the germline V gene. CDR3 sequence (DNA): TGTGCCAGCAGCCTTGGGGCAGGTGGAAACACCATATATTTT. Its translation: CASSLGAGGNTIYF.

A remark on this clone: Sequence at one end of the junction differs from germline and may be a read error. In nucleotides, the CDR3 is TGTTCCAGCAGCCAACATGTGGAGGCTGAAGCTTTCTTT. Its protein is CSSSQHVEAEAFF. The J gene is TRBJ1-1, the V gene TRBV7-9, with no clear D. The CDR3 is made up of 13 amino acids. Per the germline V gene, CDR1 is SEHNR and CDR2 is FQNEAQ (reference sequence).

V and J are TRBV10-2 and TRBJ1-1, with a weak D call TRBD1 (5 bases). The germline V and J ends were trimmed by 5 bases and 7 bases, with 11 bases remaining between them. Germline loops: CDR1 WSHSY, CDR2 SAAADI. The CDR3 contains 12 residues. The CDR3 spells CASSKTELEAFF. The CDR3, as DNA: TGCGCCAGCAGTAAGACAGAGCTTGAAGCTTTCTTT.

V gene TRBV7-3 combines with J gene TRBJ2-5; D is perhaps TRBD1 (6 bases). CDR3 length: 15 amino acids. Trimming left V 6 bases short and J 1 base short, with 15 bases between. Germline V gene data show CDR1 as SGHTA and CDR2 as FQGTGA. The CDR3 loop reads CASSLFGTSQETQYF. Here the CDR3 DNA reads TGTGCCAGCAGTCTCTTTGGGACAAGCCAAGAGACCCAGTACTTC.